These T cell receptor beta chains were read from a single sample in a study of cytomegalovirus exposure and HLA in healthy donors. Profiled with immunoSEQ multiplex PCR; TCRdb holds only in-frame clones, not every one. This repertoire shows more than 95,000 clones, around 60% found once; its top ten account for under 4%. Sample: PBMCs. The receptor source for this set is a man aged 55 to 70 in good health and CMV-seronegative. Both conserved end residues are part of each CDR3. The D gene is left open where the match is weak. Only some rows state a clone size, as once, few, many or a class for expanded clones.

D gene	J gene	V gene	clone size	CDR3 DNA	CDR3 protein
TRBD2	TRBJ2-2	TRBV19	once	TGTGCCAGTAGATATAGCGGGACGAACACCGGGGAGCTGTTTTTT	CASRYSGTNTGELFF
TRBD1	TRBJ1-1	TRBV5-5	once	TGTGCCAGCAGCTTGGGGACAGGGAGTGTGCGGAACACTGAAGCTTTCTTT	CASSLGTGSVRNTEAFF
.	TRBJ2-5	TRBV28	.	TGTGCCAGCACCCGGGGGGCCGTAGAGACCCAGTACTTC	CASTRGAVETQYF
TRBD2	TRBJ2-7	TRBV7-8	few	TGTGCCAGCATTATGGGAGGGTCCTACGAGCAGTACTTC	CASIMGGSYEQYF
TRBD1	TRBJ2-2	TRBV6-1	.	TGTGCCAGCCCCGGGACAGGGACGACCGGGGAGCTGTTTTTT	CASPGTGTTGELFF
.	TRBJ1-2	TRBV2	few	TGTGCCAGCAATAGACTGGGTAGCTACACCTTC	CASNRLGSYTF
.	TRBJ2-2	TRBV7-3	.	TGTGCCAGCAGCCCTCCAGGGGGAGGTGCCGGGGAGCTGTTTTTT	CASSPPGGGAGELFF
.	TRBJ2-1	TRBV11-2	few	TGTGCCAGCAGCTTAGATAGAGCGTACAATGAGCAGTTCTTC	CASSLDRAYNEQFF
TRBD2	TRBJ2-5	TRBV7-7	.	TGTGCTAGCAGCCCGTCGGGGGGGGCTCAGGAGACCCAGTACTTC	CASSPSGGAQETQYF
TRBD2	TRBJ2-2	TRBV19	few	TGTGCCAGTAGTTTGGTAGGACTAGCGGGGATAAACACCGGGGAGCTGTTTTTT	CASSLVGLAGINTGELFF
TRBD1	TRBJ1-4	TRBV18	.	TGTGCCAGCTCACCACCAGGGGGCGAGTGGGAAAAACTGTTTTTT	CASSPPGGEWEKLFF
.	TRBJ2-1	TRBV9	.	TGTGCCAGCAGTTCCCTCGGGGGACCCTACAATGAGCAGTTCTTC	CASSSLGGPYNEQFF
.	TRBJ2-3	TRBV28	few	TGTGCCAGCACCCCCGCGGTCGGGGGTGCTAGCACAGATACGCAGTATTTT	CASTPAVGGASTDTQYF
.	TRBJ1-4	TRBV15	.	TGTGCCACCAGCGAGGGCTGGAAAGCAACTAATGAAAAACTGTTTTTT	CATSEGWKATNEKLFF
TRBD2	TRBJ2-6	TRBV28	.	TGTGCCAGCAGTTTTCCCGGGAGGCGAAGCTCTGGGGCCAACGTCCTGACTTTC	CASSFPGRRSSGANVLTF
TRBD1	TRBJ1-6	TRBV28	once	TGTGCCAGCCTTCCGACAGGGAAGACTAATTCACCCCTCCACTTT	CASLPTGKTNSPLHF
TRBD1	TRBJ1-5	TRBV7-2	.	TGTGCCAGCAGCCCCCGAGGGGGCTGGCAGCCCCAGCATTTT	CASSPRGGWQPQHF
.	TRBJ2-4	TRBV28	.	TGTGCCAGCAGTTTACCCTTGAGAGGTGCCAAAAACATTCAGTACTTC	CASSLPLRGAKNIQYF
.	TRBJ1-5	TRBV5-6	.	TGTGCCAGCAGCTTGGGGCAGAACAATCAGCCCCAGCATTTT	CASSLGQNNQPQHF
TRBD1	TRBJ2-7	TRBV7-9	once	TGTTCCAGCAGCCGTCAACAGGGGGTAAGCTTC	CSSSRQQGVSF
TRBD2	TRBJ2-2	TRBV7-2	.	TGTGCCAGCAATGTCCTAGCGGAATACACCGGGGAGCTGTTTTTT	CASNVLAEYTGELFF
.	TRBJ2-7	TRBV6-5	.	TGTGCCAGCAGTTGGAGGGGAGGTGTCGAGCAGTACTTC	CASSWRGGVEQYF
.	TRBJ2-3	TRBV7-2	medium-sized	TGTGCCAGCAGCTTATCGAGGGGGACAGATACGCAGTATTTT	CASSLSRGTDTQYF
TRBD1	TRBJ1-3	TRBV30	.	TGTGCCTGGAGCCGGACAGGGAGCGGAAACACCATATATTTT	CAWSRTGSGNTIYF
TRBD1	TRBJ1-2	TRBV2	.	TGTGCCAGCAAAAGAGACAGGGGCGATGGCTACACCTTC	CASKRDRGDGYTF
.	TRBJ2-5	TRBV10-3	few	TGTGCCATCAGTGAGTCGTATACTGAGACCCAGTACTTC	CAISESYTETQYF
.	TRBJ1-1	TRBV5-6	.	TGTGCCAGCAGCTTGTCAGGGACAAAGAACACTGAAGCTTTCTTT	CASSLSGTKNTEAFF
TRBD1	TRBJ1-1	TRBV19	few	TGTGCCAGTAGTACGGCGGGACAGGGCACTGAAGCTTTCTTT	CASSTAGQGTEAFF
TRBD2	TRBJ2-1	TRBV30	few	TGTGCCTCCCAGACATCTAGCGGGGGTTACAAAAAGATCAATGAGCAGTTCTTC	CASQTSSGGYKKINEQFF
.	TRBJ2-7	TRBV5-1	.	TGCGCCAGCAGCTTGGTAGTCAATAACTACGAGCAGTACTTC	CASSLVVNNYEQYF
.	TRBJ1-4	TRBV7-8	.	TGTGCCGGCATTCCAGGGACAACTAATGAAAAACTGTTTTTT	CAGIPGTTNEKLFF
TRBD1	TRBJ2-3	TRBV19	.	TGTGCCAGTAGTGGAGACAGGGTTACATCAGATACGCAGTATTTT	CASSGDRVTSDTQYF
TRBD1	TRBJ1-4	TRBV30	.	TGTGCCTGGAGTCCTCCCGGGACAGCAGGCGGAAAACTGTTTTTT	CAWSPPGTAGGKLFF
TRBD1	TRBJ1-2	TRBV28	.	TGTGCCAGCACCGAAGAGGGGGCGACCCTCACCTTGGGAGGCTACACCTTC	CASTEEGATLTLGGYTF
TRBD1	TRBJ2-6	TRBV7-9	few	TGTGCCAGCAGCGGACCGGGACAGGGGTACTCTGGGGCCAACGTCCTGACTTTC	CASSGPGQGYSGANVLTF
.	TRBJ2-1	TRBV9	.	TGTGCCAGCAGCGTGAGGATGGGCTCCTACAATGAGCAGTTCTTC	CASSVRMGSYNEQFF
.	TRBJ1-2	TRBV5-1	few	TGCGCCAGCAGATATAACAGCGGAGTCTATGGCTACACCTTC	CASRYNSGVYGYTF